This T cell receptor (beta chain) was recorded in a study of blood T cell repertoires in COVID-19. Study-level background: Italy, Spain and the United States were the sources of the convalescent and acute COVID-19 samples. T cells, B-cell-depleted T cells, or PBMCs provided the cDNA or gDNA that served as material.

Seattle enrolled patients during active infection and tracked them longitudinally. Per the original data handling: Nucleated cell counts were estimated from reference gene primer amplification. Here immunoSEQ multiplex PCR was the method, and the copy in TCRdb shows in-frame clones only, minus some. V and J calls and clone size are given by that table; D and trimming were obtained from the DNA. In the table there are approximately 180,000 clones, 87% of which are singletons. This sequence was found in a woman in her 70s with COVID-19, enrolled during active disease. Sequenced input: peripheral blood.

DNA of the CDR3: TGTGCCAGTAGGACTTCGAACACTAACTATGGCTACACCTTC. Amino acid sequence: CASRTSNTNYGYTF. The chain couples TRBV19 to TRBJ1-2; no reliable D call. Trimming cost V 6 bases and J 0 bases, with 11 bases left between them. The germline V gene encodes CDR1 LNHDA and CDR2 SQIVND (reference sequence). There are 14 residues in the CDR3.